These 9 T cell receptor beta chains share one sample of origin, sequenced in a study of Tregs in tolerant kidney transplant recipients. Sequenced by immunoSEQ multiplex PCR; TCRdb stores in-frame clones only, minus some. Of 100,000 to 150,000 clones in the sample, roughly nine tenths are singletons; the top ten hold approximately 0.6%. Sequencing was carried out using CD4+ T cells from blood. The receptors derive from a human donor in good health.

The chain recombines TRBV18 with TRBJ1-3; no clear D. The CDR3 is 15 amino acids. Germline CDR1 KGHSH, CDR2 LQKENI. The V and J ends lost 5 bases and 0 bases respectively, with 11 bases between them. In DNA form, the CDR3 reads TGTGCCAGCTCAACGGACCGCTACTCTGGAAACACCATATATTTT. Amino acid sequence: CASSTDRYSGNTIYF.

This chain connects TRBV10-3 to TRBJ2-3; D not resolved. The germline V gene has CDR1 ENHRY and CDR2 SYGVKD. The CDR3 totals 13 residues. The ends were cut back, 11 bases at V and 2 bases at J, with 14 bases in the middle. The CDR3 is CAVLPSSTDTQYF. CDR3 bases: TGTGCCGTCCTACCGAGTTCCACAGATACGCAGTATTTT.

The rearrangement joins TRBV6-4 to TRBJ2-4; no clear D. Trimming pared 3 bases from V and 1 base from J, leaving 7 bases between. Germline V gene data show CDR1 as MRHNA and CDR2 as SNTAGT. This CDR3 has 14 amino acids. DNA of the CDR3: TGTGCCAGCAGTGATAGGGTGGCCAAAAACATTCAGTACTTC. Translating it yields CASSDRVAKNIQYF.

The V gene is TRBV19, the J gene TRBJ2-1; tentatively, D is TRBD2 (6 bases). This CDR3 is 14 amino acids long. V was clipped by 7 bases and J by 1 base, with 11 bases between them. Per the germline V gene, CDR1 is LNHDA and CDR2 is SQIVND (reference sequence). CDR3 in DNA: TGTGCCAGTACCTCCGGGACTTCCTACAATGAGCAGTTCTTC. Translating it yields CASTSGTSYNEQFF.

The CDR3 DNA reads as TGTGCCAGCAGCGTAGGCCCAAGAAGAGACACTGAAGCTTTCTTT. Translation gives CASSVGPRRDTEAFF. The chain recombines TRBV9 with TRBJ1-1; D unclear. This CDR3 spans 15 amino acids. Trimming cost V 0 bases and J 3 bases, with 12 bases left between them. Germline lookup yields CDR1 SGDLS and CDR2 YYNGEE.

The genes are TRBV7-9 and TRBJ2-7; no clear D gene. Germline CDR1 is SEHNR and CDR2 is FQNEAQ (reference sequence). Trimming removed 0 bases at V and 2 bases at J, with 8 bases between. This CDR3 spans 14 amino acids. The CDR3 region has the DNA TGTGCCAGCAGCTTAGCGAGTCCACCCTACGAGCAGTACTTC. Translated, it gives CASSLASPPYEQYF. The whole variable domain, filled in from reference TRBV7-9 and TRBJ2-7, reads DTGVSQNPRHKITKRGQNVTFRCDPISEHNRLYWYRQTLGQGPEFLTYFQNEAQLEKSRLLSDRFSAERPKGSFSTLEIQRTEQGDSAMYLCASSLASPPYEQYFGPGTRLTVT.

A note on this clone: At the DNA level, this CDR3 is encoded by other sequences in the same sample as well. This sequence joins TRBV5-1 and TRBJ2-7; TRBD1 matches 10 bases. V lost 5 bases, J lost 2 bases, and 7 bases stayed unmatched. Germline CDR1 is SGHRS and CDR2 is YFSETQ. This CDR3 has 15 amino acids. CDR3 loop: CASRSGQGIPYEQYF. The CDR3 DNA is TGCGCCAGCAGGTCGGGACAGGGGATTCCCTACGAGCAGTACTTC.

CDR3 DNA: TGTGCCAGCAGCAATATGGGGCAAAGCAATCAGCCCCAGCATTTT. This translates into CASSNMGQSNQPQHF. The rearrangement joins TRBV21-1 to TRBJ1-5; the DNA was not compared with TRBD1, the D call given in the table. TRBV21-1 is described as a pseudogene. The CDR3 has 15 residues.

This rearrangement joins TRBV6-8 to TRBJ2-7; 13 bases match TRBD2. The CDR3 length is 17 residues. Germline V gene data show CDR1 as MNHGY and CDR2 as SAAAGT. Trimming cost V 6 bases and J 0 bases; bases outside gene matches: 8. The DNA for the CDR3 is TGTGCCAGCAGCCCCGGGACTAGCGGGGCTAGCTCCTACGAGCAGTACTTC. It translates to CASSPGTSGASSYEQYF.